Described below is a single TCR beta chain sequence and its context. What it recognizes is unknown. The primer mix had 60 Vbeta and 13 Jbeta primers. Assay used: immunoSEQ multiplex PCR; TCRdb lists only in-frame clones, some missing. Its listing shows 180,000 or so clones. The trim removed 0 bases at V and 4 bases at J, leaving 4 bases unmatched. The CDR3 is made up of 15 amino acids. Germline V gives CDR1 KGHSH, CDR2 LQKENI. The source of the sample is a study of cytomegalovirus exposure and HLA in healthy donors. About the research overall: An earlier analysis identified 117 million unique TCR beta sequences in about 179 million T cells. Ancestry clustering placed roughly 86% of roughly 400 genotyped donors in the Caucasian-associated cluster.

Study-wide points: The majority of TCR sequences were rare, yet some public TCRs appeared in many donors. Presence/absence analyses assumed roughly uniform sequencing depth across donors, which may not hold.

This receptor was identified in a boy younger than 18 in good health and CMV-seronegative. The sequencing input was PBMCs. The rearrangement uses TRBV18 and TRBJ1-2; the match to TRBD1 covers 8 bases. CDR3 sequence: CASSPPRGQAYGYTF. CDR3 DNA sequence: TGTGCCAGCTCACCACCGCGGGGACAGGCCTATGGCTACACCTTC.